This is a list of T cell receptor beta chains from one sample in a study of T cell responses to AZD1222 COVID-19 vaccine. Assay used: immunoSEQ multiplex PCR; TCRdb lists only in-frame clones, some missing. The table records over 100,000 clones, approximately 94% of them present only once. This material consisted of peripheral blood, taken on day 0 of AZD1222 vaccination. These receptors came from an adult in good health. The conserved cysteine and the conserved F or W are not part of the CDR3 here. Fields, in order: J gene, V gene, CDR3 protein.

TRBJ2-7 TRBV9 ASSVGLADSYEQY
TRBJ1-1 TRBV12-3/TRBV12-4 ASRPPEYTEAF
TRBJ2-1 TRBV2 ASSGGLADNEQF
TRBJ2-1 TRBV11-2 ASSLGSGSSNEQF
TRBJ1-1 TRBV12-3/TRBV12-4 ASQTLMNTEAF
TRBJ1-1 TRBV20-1 SARSLGEAF
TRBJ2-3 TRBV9 ASSPGLASTDTQY
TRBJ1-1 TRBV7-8 ASSFGGHTEAF
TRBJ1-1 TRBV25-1 AEGPRKPEAF
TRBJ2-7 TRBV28 ASSLAGYEQY
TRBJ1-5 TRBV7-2 ASSLNSQPQH
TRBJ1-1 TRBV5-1 ASSRAPGPDTEAF
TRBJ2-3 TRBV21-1 ASSNLDRRLGDTQY
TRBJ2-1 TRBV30 AWSHGLAGGPGDEQF
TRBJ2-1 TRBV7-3 ASSLVLAGGNNEQF